The clone carrying this T cell receptor beta chain has only a few counts. What it recognizes is unknown. Extraction of PBMCs used more than 8.5 ml of fresh peripheral blood. TCR beta CDR3 regions were amplified from RNA. The HTBI primer set drove a first-round RT-PCR of the TCR CDR3. TCRdb ran MiXCR on the multiplex PCR reads and lists one entry per CDR3 protein. The sample yields approximately 380,000 distinct CDR3 sequences, more than 13% seen once. Trimming stripped 4 bases from V and 3 bases from J, with 12 bases between. The germline V gene encodes CDR1 SQVTM and CDR2 ANQGSEA. The CDR3 extends over 14 amino acids. The data were obtained in a study of T cells in Graves' hyperthyroidism and ophthalmopathy. Findings and caveats of the study: The model made its ophthalmopathy prediction, and onset followed a median about 6 months later. Blood held most thyroid clonotypes expanded above 0.001 frequency.

Sequences were obtained from blood. The chain uses TRBV29-1 and TRBJ2-2; no clear D gene. The origin of this receptor is a man between 50 and 59 years old with Graves' ophthalmopathy. CDR3 coding DNA: TGCAGCGTTGTGAAGGGAACGGACACCGGGGAGCTGTTTTTT. Its translation is CSVVKGTDTGELFF.